This T cell receptor beta chain was obtained from a study of Graves' ophthalmopathy and Graves' hyperthyroidism. Using RNA transcripts, the TCR beta CDR3 regions were amplified. The authors performed first-round RT-PCR with HTBI primers and then a second-round multiplex PCR. Via MiXCR, TCRdb re-called the multiplex PCR reads, giving one row per CDR3 protein. This sample yields a few hundred thousand distinct CDR3 sequences, of which about 17% are seen a single time; 2% to 3% belongs to the top ten. V was clipped by 6 bases and J by 4 bases, with 12 bases between them. This CDR3 spans 13 amino acids. Clinical symptoms, serum thyroxine, TRAb, thyroid ultrasound and orbital computed tomography determined diagnosis. 10 ml of fresh blood yielded the PBMCs by density gradient.

The gene calls are TRBV12-3 or TRBV12-4 and TRBJ1-2; D is unresolved. Source material: peripheral blood. The receptor comes from an adult woman with stable Graves' hyperthyroidism. CDR3 DNA: TGTGCCAGCAGCCCGACAAGCGGCTATGGCTACACCTTC. It translates to CASSPTSGYGYTF.